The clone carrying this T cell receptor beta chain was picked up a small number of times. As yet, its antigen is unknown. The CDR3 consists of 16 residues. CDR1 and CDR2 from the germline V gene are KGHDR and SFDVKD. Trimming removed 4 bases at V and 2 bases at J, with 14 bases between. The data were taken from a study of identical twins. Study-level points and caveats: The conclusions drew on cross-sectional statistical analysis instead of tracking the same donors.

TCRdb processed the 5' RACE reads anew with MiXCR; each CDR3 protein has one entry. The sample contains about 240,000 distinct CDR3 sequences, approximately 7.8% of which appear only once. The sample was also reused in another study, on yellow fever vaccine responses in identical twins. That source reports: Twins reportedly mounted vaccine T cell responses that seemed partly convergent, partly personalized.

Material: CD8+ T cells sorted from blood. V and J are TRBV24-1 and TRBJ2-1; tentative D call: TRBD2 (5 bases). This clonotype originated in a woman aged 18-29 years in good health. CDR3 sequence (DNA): TGTGCCACCAGTGACTCCCTAGCCACCCCCTACAATGAGCAGTTCTTC. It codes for CATSDSLATPYNEQFF.